These T cell receptor beta chains were read from a single sample in a study of post-analysis software for immune sequencing data. Each CDR3 protein gets one entry after TCRdb re-called the PCR reads with MiXCR. The repertoire consists of 750,000 to 950,000 distinct CDR3 sequences, with roughly 50% occurring once and the leading ten covering over 4%. Sequenced: blood. These TCRs come from a girl aged 5 to 17 with multiple sclerosis. The CDR3 runs from the conserved cysteine through the conserved F or W. The D gene is left open where the match is weak. A row's size may be missing; if present it is once, few, many or a size class.

J: TRBJ2-3
length: 15
V: TRBV12-3/TRBV12-4
size: NA
D: NA
DNA: TGTGCCAGCAGTTTAGATGCAGGGCGCACAGATACGCAGTATTTT
CDR3: CASSLDAGRTDTQYF

J: TRBJ1-1
length: 17
V: TRBV12-3/TRBV12-4
size: NA
D: NA
DNA: TGTGCCAGCAGTATGGGGGCTGGGGGGCAGAGGAACACTGAAGCTTTCTTT
CDR3: CASSMGAGGQRNTEAFF

J: TRBJ2-7
length: 15
V: TRBV5-6
size: NA
D: NA
DNA: TGTGCCAGCAGCTGGTCCGGGACGGTAGCCTACGAGCAGTACTTC
CDR3: CASSWSGTVAYEQYF

J: TRBJ2-3
length: 14
V: TRBV20-1
size: NA
D: TRBD2
DNA: TGCAGTGCTTACTTTATGGGGGGGACAGATACGCAGTATTTT
CDR3: CSAYFMGGTDTQYF

J: TRBJ2-3
length: 16
V: TRBV5-1
size: NA
D: TRBD1
DNA: TGCGCCAGCAGCTCCGGACAGGGGGCGCGCACGGATACGCAGTATTTT
CDR3: CASSSGQGARTDTQYF

J: TRBJ2-7
length: 14
V: TRBV7-2
size: NA
D: TRBD1
DNA: TGTGCCACCCATTGGACAGGGGCCTCGTACGAGCAGTACTTC
CDR3: CATHWTGASYEQYF

J: TRBJ2-6
length: 17
V: TRBV7-9
size: NA
D: NA
DNA: TGTGCCAGCAGCTTACGGACTTCCAGCTCTGGGGCCAACGTCCGGACTTTC
CDR3: CASSLRTSSSGANVRTF

J: TRBJ2-1
length: 15
V: TRBV5-5
size: NA
D: TRBD2
DNA: TGTGCCAGCACCTCCCCGGGACTAGACGAGGATGAGCAGTTCTTC
CDR3: CASTSPGLDEDEQFF

J: TRBJ2-1
length: 15
V: TRBV13
size: few
D: TRBD2
DNA: TGTGCCAGCAGCATAAGGAGGACTAGCGGACATTGGCAGTTCTTC
CDR3: CASSIRRTSGHWQFF

J: TRBJ2-5
length: 17
V: TRBV12-3/TRBV12-4
size: NA
D: TRBD2
DNA: TGTGCCAGCAGTTTAGGGGGGGGCGGACTAGCGGGGGAGACCCAGTACTTC
CDR3: CASSLGGGGLAGETQYF

J: TRBJ2-1
length: 15
V: TRBV29-1
size: NA
D: NA
DNA: TGCAGCGCCGGGGGCGAGGGAGGCAAATACAATGAGCAGTTCTTC
CDR3: CSAGGEGGKYNEQFF

J: TRBJ2-1
length: 13
V: TRBV27
size: few
D: NA
DNA: TGTGCCAGCAGTTTTTCGCCATACAATGAGCAGTTCTTC
CDR3: CASSFSPYNEQFF

J: TRBJ2-1
length: 14
V: TRBV5-1
size: few
D: NA
DNA: TGCGCCAGCAGCCCGGGGCCCGGGGGAAATGAGCAGTTCTTC
CDR3: CASSPGPGGNEQFF

J: TRBJ2-7
length: 11
V: TRBV29-1
size: NA
D: NA
DNA: TGCAGCGTGGGGGTTGGGGCCGAGCAGTACTTC
CDR3: CSVGVGAEQYF

J: TRBJ1-2
length: 15
V: TRBV29-1
size: NA
D: TRBD1
DNA: TGCAGCGTTGAACGAATAGGGGGCGGTAGCTATGGCTACACCTTC
CDR3: CSVERIGGGSYGYTF

J: TRBJ1-5
length: 14
V: TRBV29-1
size: few
D: TRBD1
DNA: TGCAGCGTAGGTGACAGGGGGCGGACTCAGCCCCAGCATTTT
CDR3: CSVGDRGRTQPQHF

J: TRBJ2-7
length: 13
V: TRBV20-1
size: many
D: TRBD2
DNA: TGCAGTGCTAGAGGTAGCGGGGGGTACGAGCAGTACTTC
CDR3: CSARGSGGYEQYF

J: TRBJ2-6
length: 13
V: TRBV29-1
size: NA
D: NA
DNA: TGCAGCGCTTGTAATCCCGGGGCCAACGTCCTGACTTTC
CDR3: CSACNPGANVLTF

J: TRBJ2-7
length: 15
V: TRBV12-3/TRBV12-4
size: few
D: NA
DNA: TGTGCCAGCAGTTGGGGCAGGGGCGTCTCCTACGAGCAGTACTTC
CDR3: CASSWGRGVSYEQYF

J: TRBJ2-3
length: 18
V: TRBV4-2
size: few
D: TRBD2
DNA: TGTGCCAGCAGCTCCCTAGCGGGATCTATTGTGAGCACAGATACGCAGTATTTT
CDR3: CASSSLAGSIVSTDTQYF

J: TRBJ1-1
length: 10
V: TRBV29-1
size: NA
D: NA
DNA: TGCAGCGTGGGGGGGTCTGAAGCTTTCTTT
CDR3: CSVGGSEAFF

J: TRBJ2-1
length: 17
V: TRBV12-3/TRBV12-4
size: few
D: TRBD2
DNA: TGTGCCAGCAGTTTAGCAGCGGGGACTCCTCCCTACAATGAGCAGTTCTTC
CDR3: CASSLAAGTPPYNEQFF

J: TRBJ2-1
length: 16
V: TRBV7-8
size: few
D: TRBD1
DNA: TGTGCCAGCAGCTTAAGATTCGGGACAGGGGGCTTGGAAAAGTTCTTC
CDR3: CASSLRFGTGGLEKFF

J: TRBJ2-1
length: 15
V: TRBV20-1
size: NA
D: TRBD2
DNA: TGCAGTGCTATACCCTCCCGGGGGGGAAACAATGAGCAGTTCTTC
CDR3: CSAIPSRGGNNEQFF

J: TRBJ1-3
length: 16
V: TRBV7-3
size: NA
D: NA
DNA: TGTGCCAGCAGCTTAGAGGCAGGGCACTCTGGAAACACCATATATTTT
CDR3: CASSLEAGHSGNTIYF

J: TRBJ2-5
length: 15
V: TRBV20-1
size: NA
D: NA
DNA: TGCAGTGCTAGAGATCAAGGGCCTGGATTTGAGACCCAGTACTTC
CDR3: CSARDQGPGFETQYF

J: TRBJ2-1
length: 16
V: TRBV6-2/TRBV6-3
size: few
D: TRBD2
DNA: TGTGCCAGCAGTCTCCCAACTAGCGGTCTTTACAATGAGCAGTTCTTC
CDR3: CASSLPTSGLYNEQFF

J: TRBJ2-5
length: 14
V: TRBV11-1
size: few
D: NA
DNA: TGTGCCAGCGGGACCGACAGGAGCCAAGAGACCCAGTACTTC
CDR3: CASGTDRSQETQYF

J: TRBJ2-7
length: 15
V: TRBV7-2
size: NA
D: NA
DNA: TGTGCCAGCAGCTTATTCCCGGGACGGACCTACGAGCAGTACTTC
CDR3: CASSLFPGRTYEQYF

J: TRBJ2-7
length: 13
V: TRBV12-3/TRBV12-4
size: many
D: NA
DNA: TGTGCCAGCAGTTTAGGACACTCCTACGAGCAGTACTTC
CDR3: CASSLGHSYEQYF

J: TRBJ2-3
length: 15
V: TRBV20-1
size: NA
D: NA
DNA: TGCAGTGCTAACCCGGTGGGCAAATTCGCAGATACGCAGTATTTT
CDR3: CSANPVGKFADTQYF

J: TRBJ2-7
length: 16
V: TRBV9
size: few
D: NA
DNA: TGTGCCAGCAGCGTAGGTATGACCCGCTCCCTCGGCGAGCAGTACTTC
CDR3: CASSVGMTRSLGEQYF

J: TRBJ2-7
length: 11
V: TRBV29-1
size: NA
D: NA
DNA: TGCAGCGTTGAGGGGCCCTACGAGCAGTACTTC
CDR3: CSVEGPYEQYF

J: TRBJ2-1
length: 17
V: TRBV4-1
size: NA
D: TRBD2
DNA: TGCGCCAGCAGCCAAGGGCTGACTAGCGGGGGGGCCAATGAGCAGTTCTTC
CDR3: CASSQGLTSGGANEQFF

J: TRBJ2-1
length: 17
V: TRBV10-3
size: NA
D: TRBD2
DNA: TGTGCCATCAGTGACTCTGGACTAGCGGACTCCTACAATGAGCAGTTCTTC
CDR3: CAISDSGLADSYNEQFF

J: TRBJ2-5
length: 16
V: TRBV9
size: NA
D: NA
DNA: TGTGCCAGCAGCGTGGATGGGGGCCTTGGAGGAGAGACCCAGTACTTC
CDR3: CASSVDGGLGGETQYF

J: TRBJ2-5
length: 14
V: TRBV6-5
size: few
D: NA
DNA: TGTGCCAGCAGTTACTCTAGGTTTAGGGAGACCCAGTACTTC
CDR3: CASSYSRFRETQYF

J: TRBJ2-7
length: 13
V: TRBV7-3
size: NA
D: NA
DNA: TGTGCCAGCAGCTTGGGGGGCGGTCGGGAGCAGTACTTC
CDR3: CASSLGGGREQYF

J: TRBJ2-7
length: 13
V: TRBV6-2/TRBV6-3
size: few
D: TRBD1
DNA: TGTGCCAGCAGATCGACAGGGACCTACGAGCAGTACTTC
CDR3: CASRSTGTYEQYF

J: TRBJ1-5
length: 16
V: TRBV20-1
size: few
D: NA
DNA: TGCAGTGCTAGAGATCCCAGCGGGACACCATATCAGCCCCAGCATTTT
CDR3: CSARDPSGTPYQPQHF

J: TRBJ2-5
length: 15
V: TRBV4-2
size: few
D: NA
DNA: TGTGCCAGCAGCCAAGGCCAGCCACCCCAAGAGACCCAGTACTTC
CDR3: CASSQGQPPQETQYF

J: TRBJ2-3
length: 16
V: TRBV7-9
size: NA
D: NA
DNA: TGTGCCAGCAGCTTAGAACTCGTGGGGACCACAGATACGCAGTATTTT
CDR3: CASSLELVGTTDTQYF

J: TRBJ2-7
length: 14
V: TRBV6-5
size: few
D: TRBD2
DNA: TGTGCCAGCGCGCAGCGGGAGGGGTCCTACGAGCAGTACTTC
CDR3: CASAQREGSYEQYF

J: TRBJ2-2
length: 13
V: TRBV5-1
size: NA
D: NA
DNA: TGCGCCAGCAGCCCCGACCCCCCCGGGGAGCTGTTTTTT
CDR3: CASSPDPPGELFF

J: TRBJ1-1
length: 14
V: TRBV14
size: few
D: NA
DNA: TGTGCCAGCAGCCATCGAGGGGCGCACACTGAAGCTTTCTTT
CDR3: CASSHRGAHTEAFF

J: TRBJ1-2
length: 13
V: TRBV12-3/TRBV12-4
size: few
D: NA
DNA: TGTGCCAGCAGTACAACACGGAACTATGGCTACACCTTC
CDR3: CASSTTRNYGYTF

J: TRBJ2-3
length: 13
V: TRBV7-2
size: NA
D: NA
DNA: TGTGCCAGCAGCTTAGAGCTAGTAGATACGCAGTATTTT
CDR3: CASSLELVDTQYF

J: TRBJ2-7
length: 11
V: TRBV29-1
size: NA
D: NA
DNA: TGCAGCGTCGGCCAACTCGGCGAGCAGTACTTC
CDR3: CSVGQLGEQYF

J: TRBJ2-6
length: 13
V: TRBV20-1
size: NA
D: NA
DNA: TGCAGTGCTAGAAGGCAGGGAGCCAACGTCCTGACTTTC
CDR3: CSARRQGANVLTF

J: TRBJ1-1
length: 18
V: TRBV4-1
size: NA
D: TRBD1
DNA: TGCGCCAGCAGCCAATCCAACTTCCGGACAGGGTTGAACACTGAAGCTTTCTTT
CDR3: CASSQSNFRTGLNTEAFF

J: TRBJ2-1
length: 11
V: TRBV10-3
size: NA
D: NA
DNA: TGTGCCATCAGTGAGTCGATTGAGCAGTTCTTC
CDR3: CAISESIEQFF

J: TRBJ2-7
length: 14
V: TRBV29-1
size: NA
D: TRBD2
DNA: TGCAGCGTTGCTCTGGTAGCGGGAGGCAACGAGCAGTACTTC
CDR3: CSVALVAGGNEQYF

J: TRBJ2-3
length: 21
V: TRBV21-1
size: NA
D: NA
DNA: TGTGCCAGCAGCTCCCCGGGCGCGGGGGACAGCTCCTATTCTAGCACAGATACGCAGTATTTT
CDR3: CASSSPGAGDSSYSSTDTQYF

J: TRBJ2-5
length: 16
V: TRBV7-9
size: few
D: TRBD2
DNA: TGTGCCAGCAGCGACGAGACTAGCGGGTACCAAGAGACCCAGTACTTC
CDR3: CASSDETSGYQETQYF